These 28 T cell receptor beta chains came from one sample sequenced in a study of post-analysis software for immune sequencing data. General study results and limits: Patients used roughly five TRBV segments, including TRBV5-6, TRBV5-1 and TRBV20-1, more often than controls.

Their antigens are not known. Carried by the TCR beta cDNA libraries were unique molecular identifiers. Via MiXCR, TCRdb re-called the PCR reads, giving one row per CDR3 protein. The sample yields hundreds of thousands of distinct CDR3 sequences, 59% seen once. Sequencing was performed on blood. The receptors shown here come from a girl aged 2 to 10 with multiple sclerosis.

This clonotype has just one count. V usage is TRBV7-2 and J usage is TRBJ2-7; D may be TRBD1 (5 bases). The CDR3 contains 15 residues. Germline V lookup: CDR1 SGHTA, CDR2 FQGNSA. Trimming took 0 bases from V and 3 from J, leaving 12 bases between them. Here the CDR3 DNA reads TGTGCCAGCAGCTTAGCGGGCGGCAGGGACTACGAGCAGTACTTC. It codes for CASSLAGGRDYEQYF.

The V gene is TRBV7-9, the J gene TRBJ2-5; 9 nucleotides line up with TRBD2. The closer fit of TRBJ2-7 to the DNA end suggests the J call may be wrong. The germline gives CDR1 SEHNR, CDR2 FQNEAQ (reference sequence). This CDR3 comprises 19 residues. CDR3 loop: CASSPPPGLASGPPYEQYF. In nucleotides, the CDR3 is TGTGCCAGCAGCCCCCCCCCCGGACTAGCGAGTGGACCACCCTACGAGCAGTACTTC.

The genes are TRBV20-1 and TRBJ2-3, with TRBD1 identical over 8 bases. With 0 bases clipped from V and 3 bases from J, the junction kept 14 bases outside the gene matches. The CDR3 length is 18 residues. The germline CDR1 and CDR2 sequences are DFQATT and SNEGSKA (reference sequence). The CDR3 is CSARDPRTGLVGTDTQYF. The CDR3, as DNA: TGCAGTGCTAGAGACCCCCGGACAGGGTTGGTTGGAACAGATACGCAGTATTTT.

The V call is TRBV28, the J call TRBJ2-4; no definite D call. Matching the DNA end better, TRBJ2-7 makes the J call doubtful. The germline CDR1 and CDR2 sequences are MDHEN and SYDVKM. This CDR3 spans 15 amino acids. CDR3 amino acids: CASSDGPLLTYEQYF. The CDR3 DNA sequence: TGTGCCAGCAGTGACGGACCTCTACTCACATACGAGCAGTACTTC.

This clonotype was counted once. V usage is TRBV20-1 and J usage is TRBJ1-1; D gene ambiguous. Germline CDR1 is DFQATT and CDR2 is SNEGSKA (reference sequence). V gave up 0 bases and J gave up 4 bases, with 9 bases separating them. CDR3 length equals 13 residues. The CDR3 sequence is CSARDPESTEAFF. CDR3 DNA: TGCAGTGCTAGAGATCCGGAGAGCACTGAAGCTTTCTTT.

This rearrangement joins TRBV20-1 to TRBJ1-5, with D possibly TRBD1 on 6 matching bases. The length of the CDR3 is 14 residues. CDR1 DFQATT and CDR2 SNEGSKA come from the germline V gene (reference sequence). V gave up 6 bases and J gave up 5 bases, with 17 bases separating them. The CDR3 reads CSAPKRAGDQPQHF. The DNA of the CDR3 is TGCAGTGCCCCAAAGCGGGCAGGGGATCAGCCCCAGCATTTT.

V usage is TRBV3-1 and J usage is TRBJ1-2; D unclear. Trimming pared 0 bases from V and 4 bases from J, leaving 12 bases between. Germline assignment: CDR1 LGHDT and CDR2 YNNKEL (reference sequence). CDR3 size: 15 residues. The CDR3 sequence is CASSQDRRTCYGYTF. In DNA form, the CDR3 reads TGTGCCAGCAGCCAAGATAGACGGACTTGCTATGGCTACACCTTC.

The chain combines TRBV7-9 with TRBJ2-1, with D perhaps TRBD2 (6 bases). The CDR3 spans 15 residues. Trimming shortened V by 5 bases and J by 0 bases, and 11 bases separated the two germline ends. Per the germline V gene, CDR1 is SEHNR and CDR2 is FQNEAQ (reference sequence). The CDR3 region is CASSPRLVSYNEQFF. Here the CDR3 DNA reads TGTGCCAGCAGCCCCCGACTAGTCTCCTACAATGAGCAGTTCTTC.

The chain combines TRBV7-2 with TRBJ2-7, with D perhaps matching TRBD1 (6 bases). V was trimmed by 1 base and J by 0 bases, leaving 10 bases between them. CDR3 size: 15 residues. Germline values: CDR1 SGHTA, CDR2 FQGNSA. The CDR3 loop reads CASSLVGGRSYEQYF. The CDR3 nucleotides are TGTGCCAGCAGCTTAGTAGGGGGACGCTCCTACGAGCAGTACTTC. The full variable domain, in which reference TRBV7-2 and TRBJ2-7 provide the parts outside the CDR3, is GAGVSQSPSNKVTEKGKDVELRCDPISGHTALYWYRQSLGQGLEFLIYFQGNSAPDKSGLPSDRFSAERTGGSVSTLTIQRTQQEDSAVYLCASSLVGGRSYEQYFGPGTRLTVT.

The chain carries TRBV7-2 and TRBJ2-4, with 8 bases that match TRBD2. The J call may be wrong; the DNA end is better matched by TRBJ2-7. The CDR3 consists of 16 residues. The germline CDR1 and CDR2 sequences are SGHTA and FQGNSA. The CDR3 DNA sequence: TGTGCCAGCAGCTCAAGGCGAGCGGGAGAAAGGTACGAGCAGTACTTC. It encodes CASSSRRAGERYEQYF.

The chain recombines TRBV20-1 with TRBJ2-5; 9 bases fit TRBD1. Unmatched junction bases numbered 7, after V lost 1 base and J lost 1 base. The CDR3 has 16 amino acids. Germline V CDR1 and CDR2: DFQATT, SNEGSKA (reference sequence). The DNA for the CDR3 is TGCAGTGCTAGAGCCGGGACAGGGAGGGTCCAAGAGACCCAGTACTTC. Amino acid sequence: CSARAGTGRVQETQYF.

This chain links TRBV12-3 or TRBV12-4 with TRBJ2-1; 8 nucleotides line up with TRBD2. V gave up 6 bases and J gave up 0 bases; unmatched junction bases: 10. This CDR3 region has 17 residues. The DNA of the CDR3 is TGTGCCAGCAGAGATAATCGGGAGGGTTCCTCCTACAATGAGCAGTTCTTC. Translating gives CASRDNREGSSYNEQFF.

The rearrangement links TRBV9 to TRBJ1-1, with 7 bases identical to TRBD1. Germline CDR1 SGDLS, CDR2 YYNGEE. V shed 3 bases and J 7 bases; nucleotides not matched to a gene: 6. CDR3 length: 13 residues. The CDR3 bases are TGTGCCAGCAGCGCCGGGACAGCGCATGAAGCTTTCTTT. It yields the protein CASSAGTAHEAFF.

In this sample, this clonotype turned up once. This rearrangement joins TRBV6-2 or TRBV6-3 to TRBJ2-7; D is unresolved. Germline V gene lookup returns CDR1 MNHEY and CDR2 SVGEGT. V lost 2 bases and J lost 0, with 8 bases in between. The CDR3 is 14 amino acids. Here the CDR3 reads CASSYGDPSYEQYF. The CDR3 DNA reads TGTGCCAGCAGTTACGGGGATCCCTCCTACGAGCAGTACTTC.

The chain uses TRBV29-1 and TRBJ2-1; 14 bases map to TRBD2. The CDR3 covers 18 residues. V lost 3 bases, J lost 8 bases, and 15 bases stayed unmatched. CDR1 is SQVTM, CDR2 ANQGSEA, per germline. DNA for the CDR3: TGCAGCGTTGACGCCGGGACTAGCGGGAGAGTATATGGCGATGAGCAGTTCTTC. As protein: CSVDAGTSGRVYGDEQFF.

The CDR3 is CASSFDRPGPRRGTDTQYF. CDR3 in DNA: TGTGCCAGCAGTTTTGATCGCCCCGGACCTCGACGGGGGACAGATACGCAGTATTTT. This chain joins TRBV12-3 or TRBV12-4 and TRBJ2-3; D possibly corresponds to TRBD2 (6 bases). The CDR3 consists of 19 residues. V was shortened by 3 bases and J by 3 bases, with 25 bases between the two germline ends.

The gene calls are TRBV12-3 or TRBV12-4 and TRBJ1-2, with 10 bases fitting TRBD1. The length of the CDR3 is 14 residues. V gave up 7 bases and J gave up 8 bases; unmatched junction bases: 10. In DNA, the CDR3 is TGTGCCAGCACCGAACCGGGACAGGGGAGCGGCTACACCTTC. It codes for CASTEPGQGSGYTF.

The V gene is TRBV6-2 or TRBV6-3, the J gene TRBJ2-7; the D is unclear. Germline loops: CDR1 MNHEY, CDR2 SVGEGT. V was shortened by 7 bases and J by 4 bases, with 14 bases between the two germline ends. The CDR3 sequence is 13 residues long. CDR3 sequence: CASISEVPYEQYF. CDR3 DNA sequence: TGTGCCAGCATCTCCGAGGTCCCTTACGAGCAGTACTTC.

The chain combines TRBV5-1 with TRBJ2-7; the match to TRBD1 covers 8 bases. Trimming cost V 4 bases and J 7 bases; bases outside gene matches: 10. There are 14 residues in the CDR3. Germline V gives CDR1 SGHRS, CDR2 YFSETQ. For the CDR3, the DNA is TGCGCCAGCAGCCGTAGGCAGGGGGCGTATGAGCAGTACTTC. This sequence encodes CASSRRQGAYEQYF.

This clonotype was seen more than once but under ten times. This sequence joins TRBV6-4 and TRBJ2-3, with 9 bases aligning to TRBD1. Germline CDR1 is MRHNA and CDR2 is SNTAGT. The CDR3 is made up of 15 amino acids. V lost 0 bases, J lost 6 bases, and 4 bases stayed unmatched. CDR3 DNA sequence: TGTGCCAGCAGTGACTCGAGAACAGGGGGCGATACGCAGTATTTT. It specifies CASSDSRTGGDTQYF.

Comments on this clonotype: A much larger clone is a single base away; this may be a read error. The chain has TRBV20-1 and TRBJ2-7; D call uncertain. Gene TRBJ2-5 matches the end of the DNA better, so the J call may be wrong. Germline CDR1 is DFQATT and CDR2 is SNEGSKA (reference sequence). The CDR3 runs to 14 residues. The chain's CDR3 is CSARDLQESETQYF. For the CDR3, the DNA is TGCAGTGCTAGAGATCTTCAGGAGTCAGAGACCCAGTACTTC.

This clonotype was seen once. The V gene is TRBV12-5, the J gene TRBJ2-3; D gene unclear. The germline V and J ends were trimmed by 0 bases and 4 bases, with 8 bases remaining between them. Germline-derived CDR1 and CDR2 are LGHNT and FRNRAP. This CDR3 contains 14 residues. CDR3 coding DNA: TGTGCTAGTGGTTTGGTACCAGCTCCAGATACGCAGTATTTT. Protein sequence: CASGLVPAPDTQYF.

The chain couples TRBV12-3 or TRBV12-4 to TRBJ1-2, with D uncertain. Deletions cut 2 bases from V and 6 bases from J, with 13 bases between. The CDR3 is 14 residues long. The DNA for the CDR3 is TGTGCCAGCAGTTTAAGGGCTTCTGGGGATGGCTACACCTTC. Translation gives CASSLRASGDGYTF.

This clonotype came up once. The chain uses TRBV4-3 and TRBJ1-4, with D perhaps TRBD1 (6 bases). Germline-derived CDR1 and CDR2 are LGHNA and YSLEER. Trimming pared 0 bases from V and 5 bases from J, leaving 13 bases between. The CDR3 has 16 amino acids. CDR3 coding DNA: TGCGCCAGCAGCCAAGAAGGTCGGACAGCAAATGAAAAACTGTTTTTT. Its translation is CASSQEGRTANEKLFF.

This clonotype was seen only a few times. The chain combines TRBV20-1 with TRBJ2-3; a weak D match, TRBD2 (6 bases). With 7 bases removed from V and 2 bases from J, the gap between germline ends came to 16 bases. The CDR3 has 14 residues. Germline V gene sequence: CDR1 DFQATT, CDR2 SNEGSKA (reference sequence). CDR3 in amino acids: CSGGGGTATDTQYF. In DNA form, the CDR3 reads TGCAGTGGGGGAGGTGGAACAGCCACAGATACGCAGTATTTT.

J is TRBJ2-2 and V is TRBV12-3 or TRBV12-4; D is ambiguous. V was pared by 7 bases and J by 6 bases, with 15 bases between. The CDR3 consists of 14 residues. CDR3 coding DNA: TGTGCCAGCATGGCCGTACTACAATCCGGGGAGCTGTTTTTT. Translating it yields CASMAVLQSGELFF.

This clonotype appeared a few times. CDR3 amino acids: CASTRPIPGLAGVSSYNEQFF. The CDR3 nucleotides read TGTGCCAGCACCCGACCGATACCGGGACTAGCGGGGGTCAGCTCCTACAATGAGCAGTTCTTC. The chain links TRBV11-2 to TRBJ2-1, with 14 bases aligning to TRBD2. This CDR3 contains 21 residues. Trimming took 7 bases from V and 0 from J; bases not matched to a gene: 17. CDR1 and CDR2 (germline): SGHAT, FQNNGV.

This clonotype has just a few counts. The rearrangement links TRBV4-1 to TRBJ2-3, with 11 bases fitting TRBD2. Germline loops: CDR1 MGHRA, CDR2 YSYEKL. The CDR3 consists of 17 residues. V shed 3 bases, J shed 3 bases, and the junction held 8 bases outside the gene matches. Here the CDR3 reads CASSHLGASGRTDTQYF. For the CDR3, the DNA is TGCGCCAGCAGCCACCTTGGGGCTAGCGGGAGGACAGATACGCAGTATTTT.